This T cell receptor beta chain was captured in a study of tumor-infiltrating lymphocytes in primary liver carcinoma. On the study more broadly: The neoplasms were of stage T1-T3 N0M0, with dimensions of 4.2 to 10 cm across. Productive TCRbeta read yields ran from roughly 4 to 7.5 million per sample and were similar between tissues. Study-wide results and limits: The study found a significantly higher top-250-clone fraction in tumors than in blood (p = 0.039). A small share of top clones, only about 8-25%, was found in all five tumor regions.

The V gene's germline CDR1 is SGHNT and CDR2 YENEEA. The CDR3 sequence is 14 residues long. About this clonotype: Its cognate antigen is unknown. One junction end does not reproduce the germline sequence, and a read error may be involved.

Unsorted bulk tissue (roughly 19-31 mg) underwent RNA and DNA co-extraction. Total RNA (around 0.45 ug) served as template for TCR beta cDNA synthesis primed by a constant-region primer. Libraries of TCR beta came from three nested multiplex PCR rounds with slightly modified ARM-PCR. In the first two PCR rounds, TRBV1-TRBV30 forward primers were paired with a C-beta reverse primer, and each round lasted approximately 9 cycles. MiXCR, run by TCRdb on the multiplex PCR reads, gives a single entry per CDR3 protein. The sample has approximately 99,000 distinct CDR3 sequences, 55% to 75% seen once. This receptor was identified in a woman aged 60 to 75 with primary liver carcinoma and hepatitis B virus infection. The material sequenced was liver tumor tissue from sampling region 5. Specified subset: tumor region T5, tumor centre. V gene TRBV11-3 combines with J gene TRBJ2-1, with TRBD2 as a possible D gene (6 bases). The CDR3 region is CPSSSPIGSGEQLF. CDR3 bases: TGTCCCAGCAGCTCCCCCATAGGTTCGGGAGAGCAGCTCTTC.